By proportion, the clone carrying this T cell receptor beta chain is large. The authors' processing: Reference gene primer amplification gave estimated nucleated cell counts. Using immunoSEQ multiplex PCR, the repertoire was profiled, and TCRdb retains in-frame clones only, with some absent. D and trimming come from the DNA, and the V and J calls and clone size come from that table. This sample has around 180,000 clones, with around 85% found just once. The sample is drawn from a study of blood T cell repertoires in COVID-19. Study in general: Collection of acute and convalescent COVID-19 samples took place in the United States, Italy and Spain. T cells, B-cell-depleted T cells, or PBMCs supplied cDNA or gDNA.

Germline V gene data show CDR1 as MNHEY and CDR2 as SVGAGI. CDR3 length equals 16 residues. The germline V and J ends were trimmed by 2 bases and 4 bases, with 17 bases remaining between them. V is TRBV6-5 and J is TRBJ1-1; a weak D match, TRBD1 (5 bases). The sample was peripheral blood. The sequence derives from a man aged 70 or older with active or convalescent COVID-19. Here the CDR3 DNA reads TGTGCCAGCAGTTACCCGCGGGGGGATAGTTTCACTGAAGCTTTCTTT. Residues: CASSYPRGDSFTEAFF.